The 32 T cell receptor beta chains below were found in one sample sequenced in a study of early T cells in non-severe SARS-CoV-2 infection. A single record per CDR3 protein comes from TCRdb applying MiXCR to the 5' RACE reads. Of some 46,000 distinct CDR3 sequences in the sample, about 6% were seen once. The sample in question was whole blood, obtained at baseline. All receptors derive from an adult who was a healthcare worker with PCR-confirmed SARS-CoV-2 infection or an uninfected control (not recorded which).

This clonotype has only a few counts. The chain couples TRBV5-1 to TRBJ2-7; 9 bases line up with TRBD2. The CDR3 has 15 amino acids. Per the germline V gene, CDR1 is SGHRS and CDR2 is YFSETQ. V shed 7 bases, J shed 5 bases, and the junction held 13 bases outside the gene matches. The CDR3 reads CASQIAGVGPDEQYF. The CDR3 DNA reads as TGCGCCAGCCAAATAGCGGGAGTGGGCCCGGACGAGCAGTACTTC.

The CDR3 sequence: CASSPSGQGAADTQYF. The DNA of the CDR3 is TGTGCCAGCTCACCATCGGGACAGGGGGCCGCAGATACGCAGTATTTT. The chain employs TRBV18 and TRBJ2-3, with 12 bases identical to TRBD1. The length of the CDR3 is 16 residues. Germline loops: CDR1 KGHSH, CDR2 LQKENI. Unmatched junction bases numbered 4, after V lost 2 bases and J lost 4 bases.

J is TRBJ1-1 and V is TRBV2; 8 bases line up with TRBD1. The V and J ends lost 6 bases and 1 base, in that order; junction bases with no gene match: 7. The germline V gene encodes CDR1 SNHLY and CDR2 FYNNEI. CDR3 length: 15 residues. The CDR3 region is CASRGGQVKNTEAFF. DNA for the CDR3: TGTGCCAGCAGAGGGGGACAGGTTAAGAACACTGAAGCTTTCTTT.

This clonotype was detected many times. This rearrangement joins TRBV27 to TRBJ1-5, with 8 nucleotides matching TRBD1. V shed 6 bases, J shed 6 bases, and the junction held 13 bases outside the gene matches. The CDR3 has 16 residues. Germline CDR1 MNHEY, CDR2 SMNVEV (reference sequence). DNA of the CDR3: TGTGCCAGCAGCAATCTTAGACAGGGGAACGGTCAGCCCCAGCATTTT. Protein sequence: CASSNLRQGNGQPQHF.

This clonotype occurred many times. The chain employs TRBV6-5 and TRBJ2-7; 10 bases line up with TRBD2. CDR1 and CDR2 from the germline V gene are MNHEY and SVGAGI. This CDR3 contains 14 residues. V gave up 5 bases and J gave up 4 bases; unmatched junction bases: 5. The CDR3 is CASSIAGGPYEQYF. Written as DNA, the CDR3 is TGTGCCAGCAGTATAGCGGGGGGCCCTTACGAGCAGTACTTC.

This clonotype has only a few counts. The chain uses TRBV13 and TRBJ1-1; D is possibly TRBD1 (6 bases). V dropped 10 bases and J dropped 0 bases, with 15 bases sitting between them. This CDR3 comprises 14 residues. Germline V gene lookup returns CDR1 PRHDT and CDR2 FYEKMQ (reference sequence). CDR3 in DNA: TGTGCCACACGAAGAGGACAGCTGAACACTGAAGCTTTCTTT. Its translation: CATRRGQLNTEAFF.

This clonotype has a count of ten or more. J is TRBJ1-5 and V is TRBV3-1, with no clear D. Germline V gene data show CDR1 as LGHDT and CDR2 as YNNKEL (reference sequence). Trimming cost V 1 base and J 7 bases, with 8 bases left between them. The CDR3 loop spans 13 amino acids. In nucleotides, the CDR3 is TGTGCCAGCAGCCAAGGGGGTAGCCAGCCCCAGCATTTT. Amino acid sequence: CASSQGGSQPQHF.

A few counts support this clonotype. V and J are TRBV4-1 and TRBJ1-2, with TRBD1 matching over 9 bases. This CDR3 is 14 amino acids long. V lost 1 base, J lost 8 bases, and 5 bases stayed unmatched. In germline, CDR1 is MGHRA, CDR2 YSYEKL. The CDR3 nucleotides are TGCGCCAGCAGCCAAGGGGACAGGGATCGAGGCTACACCTTC. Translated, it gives CASSQGDRDRGYTF.

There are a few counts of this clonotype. The DNA of the CDR3 is TGCAGCGTTGCACTACCTCTGGCCAAAAACATTCAGTACTTC. Protein sequence: CSVALPLAKNIQYF. The chain is built from TRBV29-1 and TRBJ2-4; D call uncertain. Trimming shortened V by 4 bases and J by 1 base, and 11 bases separated the two germline ends. Germline assignment: CDR1 SQVTM and CDR2 ANQGSEA. This CDR3 has 14 amino acids. Combining the CDR3 with reference TRBV29-1 and TRBJ2-4 gives the whole variable domain SAVISQKPSRDICQRGTSLTIQCQVDSQVTMMFWYRQQPGQSLTLIATANQGSEATYESGFVIDKFPISRPNLTFSTLTVSNMSPEDSSIYLCSVALPLAKNIQYFGAGTRLSVL.

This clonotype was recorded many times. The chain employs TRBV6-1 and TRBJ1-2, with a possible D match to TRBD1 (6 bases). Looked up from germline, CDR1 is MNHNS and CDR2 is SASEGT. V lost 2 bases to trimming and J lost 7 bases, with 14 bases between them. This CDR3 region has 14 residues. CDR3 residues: CASSETRTAPGYTF. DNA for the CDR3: TGTGCCAGCAGTGAAACACGGACAGCCCCTGGCTACACCTTC.

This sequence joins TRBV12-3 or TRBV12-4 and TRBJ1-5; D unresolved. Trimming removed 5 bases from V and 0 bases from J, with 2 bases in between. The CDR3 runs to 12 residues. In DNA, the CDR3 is TGTGCCAGCAGTAATAGCAATCAGCCCCAGCATTTT. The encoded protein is CASSNSNQPQHF.

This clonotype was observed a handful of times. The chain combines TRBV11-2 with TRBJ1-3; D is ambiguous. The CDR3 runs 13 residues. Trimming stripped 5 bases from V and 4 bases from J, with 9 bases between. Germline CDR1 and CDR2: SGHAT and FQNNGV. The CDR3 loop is CASSTGPGNTIYF. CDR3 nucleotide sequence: TGTGCCAGCAGCACCGGGCCCGGAAACACCATATATTTT.

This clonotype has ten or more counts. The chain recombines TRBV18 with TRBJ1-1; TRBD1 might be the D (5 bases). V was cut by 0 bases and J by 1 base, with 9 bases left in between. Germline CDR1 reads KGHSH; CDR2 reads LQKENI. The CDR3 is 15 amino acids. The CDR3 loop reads CASSPPGGWNTEAFF. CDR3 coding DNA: TGTGCCAGCTCACCACCGGGGGGATGGAACACTGAAGCTTTCTTT.

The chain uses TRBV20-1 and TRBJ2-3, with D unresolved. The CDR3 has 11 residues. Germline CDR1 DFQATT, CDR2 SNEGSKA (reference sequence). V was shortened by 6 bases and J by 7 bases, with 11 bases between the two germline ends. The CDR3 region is CSAPTANTQYF. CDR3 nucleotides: TGCAGTGCCCCGACTGCAAATACGCAGTATTTT.

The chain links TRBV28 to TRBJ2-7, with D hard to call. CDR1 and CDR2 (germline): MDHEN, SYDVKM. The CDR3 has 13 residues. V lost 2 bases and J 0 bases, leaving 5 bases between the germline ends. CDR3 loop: CASSLVSSYEQYF. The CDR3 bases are TGTGCCAGCAGTTTAGTTAGCTCCTACGAGCAGTACTTC. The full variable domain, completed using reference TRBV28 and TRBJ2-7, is DVKVTQSSRYLVKRTGEKVFLECVQDMDHENMFWYRQDPGLGLRLIYFSYDVKMKEKGDIPEGYSVSREKKERFSLILESASTNQTSMYLCASSLVSSYEQYFGPGTRLTVT.

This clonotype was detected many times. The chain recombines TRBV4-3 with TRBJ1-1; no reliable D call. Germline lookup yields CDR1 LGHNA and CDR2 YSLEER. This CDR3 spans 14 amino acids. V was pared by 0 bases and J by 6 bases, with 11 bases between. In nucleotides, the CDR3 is TGCGCCAGCAGCCAAGAGTTGGCGGGTGCTGAAGCTTTCTTT. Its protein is CASSQELAGAEAFF.

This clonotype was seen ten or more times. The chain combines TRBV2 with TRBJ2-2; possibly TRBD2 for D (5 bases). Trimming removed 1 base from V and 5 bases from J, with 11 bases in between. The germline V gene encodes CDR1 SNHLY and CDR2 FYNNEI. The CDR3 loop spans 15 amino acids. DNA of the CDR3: TGTGCCAGCAGTGAAGGAAGGCTAGCAACCGGGGAGCTGTTTTTT. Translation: CASSEGRLATGELFF.

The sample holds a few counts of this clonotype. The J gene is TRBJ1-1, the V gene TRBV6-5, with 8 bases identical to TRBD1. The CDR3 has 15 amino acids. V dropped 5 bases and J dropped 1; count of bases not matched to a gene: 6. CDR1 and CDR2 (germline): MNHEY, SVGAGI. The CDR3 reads CASSPWTGKNTEAFF. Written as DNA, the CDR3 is TGTGCCAGCAGTCCCTGGACAGGGAAGAACACTGAAGCTTTCTTT.

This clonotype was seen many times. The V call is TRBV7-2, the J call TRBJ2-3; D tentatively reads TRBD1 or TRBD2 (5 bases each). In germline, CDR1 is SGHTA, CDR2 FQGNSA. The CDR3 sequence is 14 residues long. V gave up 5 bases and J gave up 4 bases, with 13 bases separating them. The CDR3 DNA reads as TGTGCCAGCAGCCCAACCCCGGGGCCAGATACGCAGTATTTT. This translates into CASSPTPGPDTQYF.

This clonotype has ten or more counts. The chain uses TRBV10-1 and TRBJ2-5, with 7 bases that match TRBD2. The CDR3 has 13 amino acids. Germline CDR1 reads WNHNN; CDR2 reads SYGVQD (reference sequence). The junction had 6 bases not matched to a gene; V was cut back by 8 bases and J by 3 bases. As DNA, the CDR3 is TGCGCCAGCTCCGGGAGGTTGGAAGAGACCCAGTACTTC. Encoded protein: CASSGRLEETQYF.

The CDR3 bases are TGCGGCTCCGGGGGGGTCCTCAATGAGCAGTTCTTC. Translating it yields CGSGGVLNEQFF. This chain uses TRBV20-1 with TRBJ2-1, with 8 bases that match TRBD2. The CDR3 spans 12 residues. Germline V gene lookup returns CDR1 DFQATT and CDR2 SNEGSKA (reference sequence).

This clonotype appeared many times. CDR3 DNA: TGTGCCAGCAGCTTAGGGTTTGGGGGAAGCACAGATACGCAGTATTTT. Its translation is CASSLGFGGSTDTQYF. The gene calls are TRBV7-2 and TRBJ2-3; D might be TRBD1 or TRBD2, each matching 5 bases. This CDR3 contains 16 residues. In germline, CDR1 is SGHTA, CDR2 FQGNSA. V was clipped by 1 base and J by 0 bases, with 11 bases between them.

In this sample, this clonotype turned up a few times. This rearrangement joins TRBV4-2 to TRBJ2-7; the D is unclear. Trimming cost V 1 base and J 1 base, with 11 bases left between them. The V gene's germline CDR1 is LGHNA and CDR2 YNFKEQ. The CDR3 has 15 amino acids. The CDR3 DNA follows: TGTGCCAGCAGCCAAGCTCTGGGGAATTCCTACGAGCAGTACTTC. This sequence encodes CASSQALGNSYEQYF.

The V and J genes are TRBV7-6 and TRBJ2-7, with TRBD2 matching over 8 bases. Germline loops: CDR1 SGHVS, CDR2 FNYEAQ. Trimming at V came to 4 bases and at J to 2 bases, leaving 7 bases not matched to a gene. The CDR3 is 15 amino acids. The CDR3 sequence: CASSWQRGLTYEQYF. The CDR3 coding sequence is TGTGCCAGCAGCTGGCAGCGGGGGTTAACCTACGAGCAGTACTTC. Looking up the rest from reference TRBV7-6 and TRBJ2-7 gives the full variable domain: GAGVSQSPRYKVTKRGQDVALRCDPISGHVSLYWYRQALGQGPEFLTYFNYEAQQDKSGLPNDRFSAERPEGSISTLTIQRTEQRDSAMYRCASSWQRGLTYEQYFGPGTRLTVT.

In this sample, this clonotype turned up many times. The CDR3 region has the DNA TGTGCCAGCAGTGAAGGGACTCCCCCCGGGACCCAGTACTTC. Translated, it gives CASSEGTPPGTQYF. V gene TRBV2 combines with J gene TRBJ2-5, with D perhaps TRBD2 (5 bases). V was pared by 1 base and J by 7 bases, with 13 bases between. The CDR3 length is 14 residues. Germline CDR1 and CDR2: SNHLY and FYNNEI.

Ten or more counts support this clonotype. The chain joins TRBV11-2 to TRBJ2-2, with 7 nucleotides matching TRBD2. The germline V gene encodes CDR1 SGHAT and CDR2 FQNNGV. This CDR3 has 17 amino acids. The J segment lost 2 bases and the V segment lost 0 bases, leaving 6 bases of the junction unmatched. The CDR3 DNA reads TGTGCCAGCAGCTTAGATCTGGGAGGGGTTAACACCGGGGAGCTGTTTTTT. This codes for CASSLDLGGVNTGELFF.

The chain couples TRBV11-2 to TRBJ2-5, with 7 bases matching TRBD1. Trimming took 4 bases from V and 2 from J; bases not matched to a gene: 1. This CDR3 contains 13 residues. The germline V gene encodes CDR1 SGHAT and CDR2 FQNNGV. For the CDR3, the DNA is TGTGCCAGCAGCTCGGGACAGCAAGAGACCCAGTACTTC. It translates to CASSSGQQETQYF.

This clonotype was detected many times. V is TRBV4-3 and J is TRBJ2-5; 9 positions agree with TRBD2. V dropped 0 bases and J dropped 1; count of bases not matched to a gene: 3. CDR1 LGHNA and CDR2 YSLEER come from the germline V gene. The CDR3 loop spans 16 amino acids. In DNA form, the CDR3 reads TGCGCCAGCAGCCAAGATGTTAGCGGGGGCCAAGAGACCCAGTACTTC. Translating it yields CASSQDVSGGQETQYF.

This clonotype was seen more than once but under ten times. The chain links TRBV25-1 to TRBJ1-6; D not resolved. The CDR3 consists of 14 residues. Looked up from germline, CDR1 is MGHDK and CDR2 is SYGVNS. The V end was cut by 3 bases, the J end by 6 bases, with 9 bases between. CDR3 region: CASSEGGFNSPLHF. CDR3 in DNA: TGTGCCAGCAGTGAGGGCGGTTTTAATTCACCCCTCCACTTT.

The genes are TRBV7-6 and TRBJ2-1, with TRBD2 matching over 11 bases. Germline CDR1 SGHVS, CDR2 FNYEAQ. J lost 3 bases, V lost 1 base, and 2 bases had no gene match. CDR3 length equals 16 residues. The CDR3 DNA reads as TGTGCCAGCAGCTTAGGAGGGACTAGCGGCTACAATGAGCAGTTCTTC. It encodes CASSLGGTSGYNEQFF.

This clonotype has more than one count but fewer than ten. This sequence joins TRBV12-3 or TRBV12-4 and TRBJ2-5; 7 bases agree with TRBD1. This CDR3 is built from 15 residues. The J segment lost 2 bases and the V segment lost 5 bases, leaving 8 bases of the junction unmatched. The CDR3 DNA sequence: TGTGCCAGCAGTAGGGGACAGAGTATTCAAGAGACCCAGTACTTC. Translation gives CASSRGQSIQETQYF.

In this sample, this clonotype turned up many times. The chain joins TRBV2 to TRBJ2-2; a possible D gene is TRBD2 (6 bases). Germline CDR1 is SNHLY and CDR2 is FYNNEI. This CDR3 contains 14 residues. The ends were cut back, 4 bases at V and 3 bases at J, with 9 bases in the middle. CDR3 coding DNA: TGTGCCAGCAGTGTTTGGGAGGACACCGGGGAGCTGTTTTTT. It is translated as CASSVWEDTGELFF.